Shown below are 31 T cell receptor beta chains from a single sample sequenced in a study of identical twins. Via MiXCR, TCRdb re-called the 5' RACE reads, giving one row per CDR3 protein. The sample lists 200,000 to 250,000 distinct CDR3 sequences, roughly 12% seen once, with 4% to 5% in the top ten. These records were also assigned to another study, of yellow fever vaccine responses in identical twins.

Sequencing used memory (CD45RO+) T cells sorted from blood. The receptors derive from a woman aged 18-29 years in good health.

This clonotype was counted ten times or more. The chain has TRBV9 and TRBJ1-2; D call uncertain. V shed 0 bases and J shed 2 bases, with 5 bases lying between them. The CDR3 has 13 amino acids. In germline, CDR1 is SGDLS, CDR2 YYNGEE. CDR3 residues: CASSVDQNYGYTF. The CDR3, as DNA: TGTGCCAGCAGCGTAGATCAAAACTATGGCTACACCTTC.

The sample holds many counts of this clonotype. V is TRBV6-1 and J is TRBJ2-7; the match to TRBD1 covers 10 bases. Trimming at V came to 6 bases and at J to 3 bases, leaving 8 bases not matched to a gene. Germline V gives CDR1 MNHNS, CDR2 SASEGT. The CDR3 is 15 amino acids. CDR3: CASRPGQGVGYEQYF. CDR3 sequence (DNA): TGTGCCAGCAGACCCGGACAGGGGGTGGGCTACGAGCAGTACTTC.

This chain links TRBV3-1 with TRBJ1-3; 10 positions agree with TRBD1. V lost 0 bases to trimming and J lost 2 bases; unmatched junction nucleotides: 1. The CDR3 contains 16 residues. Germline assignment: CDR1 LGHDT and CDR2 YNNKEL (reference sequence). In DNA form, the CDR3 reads TGTGCCAGCAGCCAAGATGGGACAGGGGCTGGAAACACCATATATTTT. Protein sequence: CASSQDGTGAGNTIYF.

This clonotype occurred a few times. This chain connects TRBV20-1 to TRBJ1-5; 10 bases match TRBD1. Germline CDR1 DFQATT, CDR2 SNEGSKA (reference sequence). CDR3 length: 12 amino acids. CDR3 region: CNRTGGTQPQHF. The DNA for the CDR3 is TGCAACAGGACAGGGGGGACTCAGCCCCAGCATTTT.

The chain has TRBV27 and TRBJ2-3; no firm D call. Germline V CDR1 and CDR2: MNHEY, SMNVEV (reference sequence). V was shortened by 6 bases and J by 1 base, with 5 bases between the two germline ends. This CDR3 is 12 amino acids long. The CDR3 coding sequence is TGTGCCAGCAGGCGTCGCACAGATACGCAGTATTTT. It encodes CASRRRTDTQYF.

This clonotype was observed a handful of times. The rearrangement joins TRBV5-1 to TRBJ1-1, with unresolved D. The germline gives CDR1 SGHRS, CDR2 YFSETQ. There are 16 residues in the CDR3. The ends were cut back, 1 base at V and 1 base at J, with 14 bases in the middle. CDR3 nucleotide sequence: TGCGCCAGCAGCTTGACGCCAGGAGTACCGAACACTGAAGCTTTCTTT. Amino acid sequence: CASSLTPGVPNTEAFF.

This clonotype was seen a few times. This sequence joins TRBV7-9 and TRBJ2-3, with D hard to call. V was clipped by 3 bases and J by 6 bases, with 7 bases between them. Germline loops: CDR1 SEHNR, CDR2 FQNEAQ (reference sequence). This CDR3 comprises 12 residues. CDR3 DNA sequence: TGTGCCAGCAGCTTTACCGTTGATACGCAGTATTTT. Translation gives CASSFTVDTQYF.

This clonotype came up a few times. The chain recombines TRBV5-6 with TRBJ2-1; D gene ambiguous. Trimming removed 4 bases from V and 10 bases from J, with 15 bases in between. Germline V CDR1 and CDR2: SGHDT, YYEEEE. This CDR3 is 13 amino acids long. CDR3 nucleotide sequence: TGTGCCAGCAGCGGTTTTGGCCTGCTCGAGCAGTTCTTC. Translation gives CASSGFGLLEQFF. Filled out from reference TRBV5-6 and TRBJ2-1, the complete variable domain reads DAGVTQSPTHLIKTRGQQVTLRCSPKSGHDTVSWYQQALGQGPQFIFQYYEEEERQRGNFPDRFSGHQFPNYSSELNVNALLLGDSALYLCASSGFGLLEQFFGPGTRLTVL.

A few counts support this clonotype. The CDR3 nucleotides read TGTGCCAGCAGCACCGTGGGACAGGGGAGGAATGAGCAGTTCTTC. Translation: CASSTVGQGRNEQFF. V and J are TRBV11-1 and TRBJ2-1; TRBD1 matches 10 bases. The CDR3 covers 15 residues. Trimming removed 5 bases from V and 7 bases from J; junction bases left unmatched: 8. Germline V gene sequence: CDR1 SGHAT, CDR2 FQDESV (reference sequence).

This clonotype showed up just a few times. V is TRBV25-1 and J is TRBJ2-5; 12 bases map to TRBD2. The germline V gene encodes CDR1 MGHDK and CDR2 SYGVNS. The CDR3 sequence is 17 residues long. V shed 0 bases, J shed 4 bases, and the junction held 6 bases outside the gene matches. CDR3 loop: CASSEYRASGRGETQYF. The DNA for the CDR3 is TGTGCCAGCAGTGAATATAGGGCTAGCGGGAGGGGAGAGACCCAGTACTTC. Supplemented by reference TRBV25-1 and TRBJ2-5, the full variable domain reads EADIYQTPRYLVIGTGKKITLECSQTMGHDKMYWYQQDPGMELHLIHYSYGVNSTEKGDLSSESTVSRIRTEHFPLTLESARPSHTSQYLCASSEYRASGRGETQYFGPGTRLLVL.

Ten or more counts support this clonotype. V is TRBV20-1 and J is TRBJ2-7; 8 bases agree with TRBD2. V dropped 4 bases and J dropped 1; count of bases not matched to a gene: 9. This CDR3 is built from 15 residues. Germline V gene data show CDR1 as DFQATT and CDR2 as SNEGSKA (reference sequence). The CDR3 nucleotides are TGCAGTGCTAAACCCCCCGGCGGGGGGTCCTACGAGCAGTACTTC. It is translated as CSAKPPGGGSYEQYF.

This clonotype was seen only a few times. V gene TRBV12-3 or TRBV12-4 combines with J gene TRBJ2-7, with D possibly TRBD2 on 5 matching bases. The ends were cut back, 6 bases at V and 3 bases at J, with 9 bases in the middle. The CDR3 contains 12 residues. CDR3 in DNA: TGTGCCAGCAGCCGCGGGTTCTACGAGCAGTACTTC. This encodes CASSRGFYEQYF.

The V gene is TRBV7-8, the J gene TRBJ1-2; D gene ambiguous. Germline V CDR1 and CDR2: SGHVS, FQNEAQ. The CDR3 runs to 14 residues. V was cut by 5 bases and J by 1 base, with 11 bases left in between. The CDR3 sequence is CASSPKQSNYGYTF. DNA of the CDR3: TGTGCCAGCAGCCCAAAACAGAGTAACTATGGCTACACCTTC.

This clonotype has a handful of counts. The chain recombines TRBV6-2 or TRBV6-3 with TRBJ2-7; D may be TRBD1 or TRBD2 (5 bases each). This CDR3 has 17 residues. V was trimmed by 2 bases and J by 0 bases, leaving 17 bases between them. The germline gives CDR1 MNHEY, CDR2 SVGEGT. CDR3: CASSYGRGAASSYEQYF. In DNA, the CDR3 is TGTGCCAGCAGTTACGGAAGAGGGGCCGCAAGCTCCTACGAGCAGTACTTC.

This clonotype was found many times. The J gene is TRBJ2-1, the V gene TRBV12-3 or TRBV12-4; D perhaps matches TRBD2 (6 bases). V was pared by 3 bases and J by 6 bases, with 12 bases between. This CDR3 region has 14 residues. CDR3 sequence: CASSLLLASNEQFF. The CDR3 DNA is TGTGCCAGCAGTTTGTTGCTAGCGAGCAATGAGCAGTTCTTC.

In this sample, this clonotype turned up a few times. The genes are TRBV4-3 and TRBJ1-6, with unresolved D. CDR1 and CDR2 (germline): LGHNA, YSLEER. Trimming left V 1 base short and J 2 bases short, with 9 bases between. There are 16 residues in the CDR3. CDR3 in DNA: TGCGCCAGCAGCCAAGCGGCGATTGCCTATAATTCACCCCTCCACTTT. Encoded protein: CASSQAAIAYNSPLHF.

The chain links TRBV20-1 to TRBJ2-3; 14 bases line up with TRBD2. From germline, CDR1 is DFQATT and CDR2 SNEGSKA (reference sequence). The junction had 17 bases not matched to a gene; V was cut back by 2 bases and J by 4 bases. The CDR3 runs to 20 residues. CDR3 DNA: TGCAGTGCTAGATCCCCCGGGGGACTAGCGGGGGAAATGGTAGCAGATACGCAGTATTTT. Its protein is CSARSPGGLAGEMVADTQYF.

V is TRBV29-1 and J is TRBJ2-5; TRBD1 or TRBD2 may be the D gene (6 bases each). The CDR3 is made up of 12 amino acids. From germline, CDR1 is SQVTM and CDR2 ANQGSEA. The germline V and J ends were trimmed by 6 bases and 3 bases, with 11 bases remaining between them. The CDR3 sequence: CSVSGAEETQYF. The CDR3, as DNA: TGCAGCGTGTCGGGGGCGGAAGAGACCCAGTACTTC. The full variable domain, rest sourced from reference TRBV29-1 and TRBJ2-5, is SAVISQKPSRDICQRGTSLTIQCQVDSQVTMMFWYRQQPGQSLTLIATANQGSEATYESGFVIDKFPISRPNLTFSTLTVSNMSPEDSSIYLCSVSGAEETQYFGPGTRLLVL.

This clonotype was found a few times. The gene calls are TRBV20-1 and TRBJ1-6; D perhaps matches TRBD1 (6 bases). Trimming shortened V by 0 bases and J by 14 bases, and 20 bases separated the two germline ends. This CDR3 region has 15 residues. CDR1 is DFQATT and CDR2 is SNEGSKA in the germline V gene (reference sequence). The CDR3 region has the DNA TGCAGTGCTAGAGACGAGCCCTTACAGGGTTTGGCCCTCCACTTT. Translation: CSARDEPLQGLALHF.

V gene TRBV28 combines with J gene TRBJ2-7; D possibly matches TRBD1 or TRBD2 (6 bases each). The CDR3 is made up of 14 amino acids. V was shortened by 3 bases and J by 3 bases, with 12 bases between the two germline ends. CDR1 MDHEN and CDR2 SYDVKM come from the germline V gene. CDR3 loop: CASSLDGGLYEQYF. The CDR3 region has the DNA TGTGCCAGCAGTTTGGATGGGGGGCTCTACGAGCAGTACTTC.

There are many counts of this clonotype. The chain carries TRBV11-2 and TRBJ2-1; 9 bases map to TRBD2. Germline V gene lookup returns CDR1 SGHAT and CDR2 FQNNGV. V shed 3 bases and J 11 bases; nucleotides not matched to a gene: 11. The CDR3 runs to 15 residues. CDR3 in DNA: TGTGCCAGCAGCTTGGCTCGCCGGACTAGCGCACAGCAGTTCTTC. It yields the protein CASSLARRTSAQQFF. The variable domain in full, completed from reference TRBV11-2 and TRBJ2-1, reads EAGVAQSPRYKIIEKRQSVAFWCNPISGHATLYWYQQILGQGPKLLIQFQNNGVVDDSQLPKDRFSAERLKGVDSTLKIQPAKLEDSAVYLCASSLARRTSAQQFFGPGTRLTVL.

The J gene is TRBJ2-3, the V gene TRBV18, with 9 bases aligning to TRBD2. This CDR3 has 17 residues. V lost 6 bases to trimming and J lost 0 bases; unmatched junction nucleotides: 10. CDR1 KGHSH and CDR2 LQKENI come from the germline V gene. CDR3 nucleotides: TGTGCCAGCTCGCCTCTCCTAGCGGGACTGAGCACAGATACGCAGTATTTT. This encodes CASSPLLAGLSTDTQYF.

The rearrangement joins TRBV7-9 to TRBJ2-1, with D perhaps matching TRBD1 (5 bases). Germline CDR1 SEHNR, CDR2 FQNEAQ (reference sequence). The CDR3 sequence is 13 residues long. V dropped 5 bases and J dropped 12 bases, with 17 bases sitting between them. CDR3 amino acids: CASSRPTVTVQFF. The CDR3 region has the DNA TGTGCCAGCAGCAGACCGACAGTGACGGTGCAGTTCTTC. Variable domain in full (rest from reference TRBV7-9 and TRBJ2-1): DTGVSQNPRHKITKRGQNVTFRCDPISEHNRLYWYRQTLGQGPEFLTYFQNEAQLEKSRLLSDRFSAERPKGSFSTLEIQRTEQGDSAMYLCASSRPTVTVQFFGPGTRLTVL.

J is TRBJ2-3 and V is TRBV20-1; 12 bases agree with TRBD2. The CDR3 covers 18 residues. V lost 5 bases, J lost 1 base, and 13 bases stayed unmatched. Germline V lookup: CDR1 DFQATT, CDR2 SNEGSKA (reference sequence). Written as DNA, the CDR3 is TGCAGTGCTGAACGGGGACTAGCGGGCCCCTTGGGCACAGATACGCAGTATTTT. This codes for CSAERGLAGPLGTDTQYF.

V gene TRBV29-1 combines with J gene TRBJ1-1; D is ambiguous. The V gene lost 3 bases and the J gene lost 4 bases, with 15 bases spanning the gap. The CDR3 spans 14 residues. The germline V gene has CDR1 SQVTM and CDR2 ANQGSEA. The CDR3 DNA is TGCAGCGTTGAGGCTCACGGAAGCGGCACTGAAGCTTTCTTT. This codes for CSVEAHGSGTEAFF.

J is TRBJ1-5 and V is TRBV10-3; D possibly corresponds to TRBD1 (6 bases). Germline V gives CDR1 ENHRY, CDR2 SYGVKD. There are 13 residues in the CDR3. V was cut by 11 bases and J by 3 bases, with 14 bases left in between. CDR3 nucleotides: TGTGCCGCCACCGGGGGGCCCAATCAGCCCCAGCATTTT. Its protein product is CAATGGPNQPQHF.

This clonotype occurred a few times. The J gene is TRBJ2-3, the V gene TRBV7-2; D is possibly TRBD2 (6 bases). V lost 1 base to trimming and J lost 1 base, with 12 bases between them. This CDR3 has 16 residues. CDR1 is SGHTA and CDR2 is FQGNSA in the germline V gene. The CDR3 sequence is CASSLGRGRGTDTQYF. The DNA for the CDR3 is TGTGCCAGCAGCTTAGGGCGGGGTCGTGGCACAGATACGCAGTATTTT. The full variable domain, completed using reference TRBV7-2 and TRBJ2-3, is GAGVSQSPSNKVTEKGKDVELRCDPISGHTALYWYRQSLGQGLEFLIYFQGNSAPDKSGLPSDRFSAERTGGSVSTLTIQRTQQEDSAVYLCASSLGRGRGTDTQYFGPGTRLTVL.

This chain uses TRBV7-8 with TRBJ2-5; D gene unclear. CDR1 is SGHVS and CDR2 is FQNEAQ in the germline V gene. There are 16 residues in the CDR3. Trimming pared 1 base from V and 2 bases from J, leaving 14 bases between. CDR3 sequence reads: CASSLEVAFFQETQYF. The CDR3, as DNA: TGTGCCAGCAGCTTAGAAGTAGCCTTCTTTCAAGAGACCCAGTACTTC.

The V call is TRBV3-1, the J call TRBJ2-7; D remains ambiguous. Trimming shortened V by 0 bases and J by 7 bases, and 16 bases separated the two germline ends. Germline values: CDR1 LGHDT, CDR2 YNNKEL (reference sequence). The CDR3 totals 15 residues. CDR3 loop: CASSQEGVGLGEQYF. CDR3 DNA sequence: TGTGCCAGCAGCCAAGAAGGTGTAGGGCTGGGGGAGCAGTACTTC.

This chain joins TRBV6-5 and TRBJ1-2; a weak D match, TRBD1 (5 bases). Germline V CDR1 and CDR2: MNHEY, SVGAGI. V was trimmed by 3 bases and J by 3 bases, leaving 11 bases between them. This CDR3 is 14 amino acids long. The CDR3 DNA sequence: TGTGCCAGCAGTTATGCCCTAGGGGACTATGGCTACACCTTC. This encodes CASSYALGDYGYTF.

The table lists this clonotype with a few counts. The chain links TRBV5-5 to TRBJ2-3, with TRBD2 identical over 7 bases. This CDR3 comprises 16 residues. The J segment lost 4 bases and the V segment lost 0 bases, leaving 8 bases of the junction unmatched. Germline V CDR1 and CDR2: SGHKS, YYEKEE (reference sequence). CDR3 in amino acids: CASSLVARAGADTQYF. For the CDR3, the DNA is TGTGCCAGCAGCTTGGTCGCCAGGGCGGGAGCAGATACGCAGTATTTT.